The T cell receptor beta chain under discussion was sequenced for a study of CD8+ T cells in alopecia areata. Overall study results and limits: One nonresponder leaves baseline CD8+ expansion's link to response uncertain. Patients shared TCRs less clearly than mice did, possibly owing to HLA. Many of the expanded lesional clones endured in scalp and blood while on tofacitinib.

As to treatment: oral pan-JAK inhibitor, 5-10 mg twice daily. Sorting of CD4+ and CD8+ T cells was performed on PBMCs. Extraction and reverse transcription of RNA yielded cDNA as the sequencing template. The assay was immunoSEQ multiplex PCR, and TCRdb's table has in-frame clones only and misses some. Counted here are approximately 200,000 clones, more than 55% occurring once; the ten biggest clones make up 0.69%. Of note for this clone: What it recognizes is unknown.

The germline CDR1 and CDR2 sequences are GTSNPN and SVGIG (reference sequence). V lost 2 bases and J lost 10, with 15 bases in between. The CDR3 is 12 amino acids. The starting material was CD4+ T cells sorted from blood, obtained at week 4, from a patient treated with tofacitinib. This clonotype was sampled from a human donor with alopecia areata. The V and J genes are TRBV30 and TRBJ2-7, with D perhaps TRBD2 (6 bases). Here the CDR3 DNA reads TGTGCCTGGAGTACTGGGACTTCCCCCCAGTACTTC. Its protein product is CAWSTGTSPQYF.